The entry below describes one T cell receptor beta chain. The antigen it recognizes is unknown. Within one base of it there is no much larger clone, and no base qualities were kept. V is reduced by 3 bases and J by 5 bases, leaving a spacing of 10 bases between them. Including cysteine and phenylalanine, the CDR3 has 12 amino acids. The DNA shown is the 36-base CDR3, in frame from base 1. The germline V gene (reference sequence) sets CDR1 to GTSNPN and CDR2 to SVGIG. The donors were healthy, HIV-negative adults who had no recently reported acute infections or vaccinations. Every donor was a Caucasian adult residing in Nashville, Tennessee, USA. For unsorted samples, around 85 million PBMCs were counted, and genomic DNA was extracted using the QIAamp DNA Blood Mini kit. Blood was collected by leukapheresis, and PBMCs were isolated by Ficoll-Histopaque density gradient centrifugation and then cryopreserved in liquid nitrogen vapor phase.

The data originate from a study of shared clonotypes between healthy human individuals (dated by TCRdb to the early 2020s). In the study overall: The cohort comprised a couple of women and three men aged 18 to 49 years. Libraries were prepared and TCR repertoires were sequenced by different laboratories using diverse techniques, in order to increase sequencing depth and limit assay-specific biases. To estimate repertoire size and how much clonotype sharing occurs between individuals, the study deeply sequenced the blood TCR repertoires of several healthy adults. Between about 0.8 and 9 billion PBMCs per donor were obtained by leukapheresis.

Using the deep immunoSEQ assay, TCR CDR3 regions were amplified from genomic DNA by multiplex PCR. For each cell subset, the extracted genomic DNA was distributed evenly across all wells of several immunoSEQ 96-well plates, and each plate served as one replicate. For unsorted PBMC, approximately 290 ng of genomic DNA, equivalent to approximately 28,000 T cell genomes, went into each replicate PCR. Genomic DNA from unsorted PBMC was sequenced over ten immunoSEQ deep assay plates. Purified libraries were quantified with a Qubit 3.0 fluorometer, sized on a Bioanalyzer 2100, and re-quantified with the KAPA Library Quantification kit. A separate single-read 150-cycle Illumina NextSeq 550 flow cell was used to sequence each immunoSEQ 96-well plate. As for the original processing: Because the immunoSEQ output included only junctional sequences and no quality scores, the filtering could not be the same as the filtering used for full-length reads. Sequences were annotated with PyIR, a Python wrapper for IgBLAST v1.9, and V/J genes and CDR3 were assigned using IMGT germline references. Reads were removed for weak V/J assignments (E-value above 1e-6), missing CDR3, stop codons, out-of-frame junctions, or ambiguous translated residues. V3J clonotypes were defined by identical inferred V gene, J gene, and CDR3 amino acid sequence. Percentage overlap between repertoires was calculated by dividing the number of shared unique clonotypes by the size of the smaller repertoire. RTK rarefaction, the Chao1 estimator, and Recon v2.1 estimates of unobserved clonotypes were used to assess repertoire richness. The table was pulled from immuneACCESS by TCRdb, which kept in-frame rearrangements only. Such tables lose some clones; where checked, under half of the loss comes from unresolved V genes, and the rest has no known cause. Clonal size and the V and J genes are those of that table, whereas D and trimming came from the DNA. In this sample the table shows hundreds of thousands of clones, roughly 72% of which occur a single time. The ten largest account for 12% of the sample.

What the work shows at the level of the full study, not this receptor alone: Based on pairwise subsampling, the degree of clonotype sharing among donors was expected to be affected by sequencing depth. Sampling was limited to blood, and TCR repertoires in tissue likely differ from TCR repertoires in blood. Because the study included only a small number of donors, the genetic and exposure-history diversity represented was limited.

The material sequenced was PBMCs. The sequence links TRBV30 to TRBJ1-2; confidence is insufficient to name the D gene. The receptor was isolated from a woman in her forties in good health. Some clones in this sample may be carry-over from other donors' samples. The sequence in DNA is TGTGCCTGGAGCCTTAGTTCGTATGGCTACACCTTC. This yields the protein CAWSLSSYGYTF.